These 29 T cell receptor beta chains share one sample of origin, sequenced in a study of cytomegalovirus exposure and HLA in healthy donors (dated by TCRdb to the late 2010s). Library preparation was by the immunoSEQ multiplex PCR assay. For the multiplex PCR, a mixture combining 60 forward primers for TCR Vbeta segments and 13 reverse primers for TCR Jbeta segments was used. Here the immuneACCESS table is served through TCRdb, limited to in-frame sequences with V and J called. Missing clones are a known gap in these copies; in checked studies unresolved V genes cover under half, and the rest lacks a known reason. Within this sample are some 85,000 clones, with about 80% of them counted one time only. The top ten constitute around 1.5% of the sample. Sequences were obtained from PBMCs. The receptor source for this set is a male donor in good health and CMV-seronegative.

The chain employs TRBV6-6 and TRBJ1-5; 7 bases fit TRBD1. Trimming at V came to 7 bases and at J to 3 bases, leaving 3 bases not matched to a gene. The CDR3 extends over 13 amino acids. CDR1 MNHNY and CDR2 SVGAGI come from the germline V gene (reference sequence). CDR3 DNA: TGTGCCAGCATTCAGGGGGACAATCAGCCCCAGCATTTT. It codes for CASIQGDNQPQHF.

This clone came up once. The chain couples TRBV4-3 to TRBJ2-7; no clear D gene. V was pared by 0 bases and J by 3 bases, with 12 bases between. This CDR3 is built from 15 residues. Germline V lookup: CDR1 LGHNA, CDR2 YSLEER. CDR3 sequence: CASSQDGGSYYEQYF. CDR3 coding DNA: TGCGCCAGCAGCCAAGACGGCGGCAGCTACTACGAGCAGTACTTC.

The chain employs TRBV25-1 and TRBJ2-5; D gene uncertain. The J call may be faulty, since TRBJ2-7 better matches the DNA end. Germline V gene data show CDR1 as MGHDK and CDR2 as SYGVNS. The CDR3 extends over 16 amino acids. CDR3 residues: CASSESGLGRSYEQYF. The CDR3 DNA follows: TGTGCCAGCAGTGAATCTGGGTTAGGCAGGTCCTACGAGCAGTACTTC.

This rearrangement joins TRBV5-4 to TRBJ1-2, with D perhaps matching TRBD1 (6 bases). Germline V lookup: CDR1 SGHNT, CDR2 YYREEE (reference sequence). The V gene lost 4 bases and the J gene lost 1 base, with 17 bases spanning the gap. The length of the CDR3 is 16 residues. The CDR3 nucleotides are TGTGCCAGCAGCATACAGGGCGGGTTCGTTAACTATGGCTACACCTTC. Protein product: CASSIQGGFVNYGYTF.

The sample holds a few counts of this clone. The genes are TRBV19 and TRBJ2-1; 8 bases map to TRBD1. The CDR3 loop spans 14 amino acids. CDR1 is LNHDA and CDR2 is SQIVND in the germline V gene (reference sequence). The V and J ends lost 9 bases and 9 bases, in that order; junction bases with no gene match: 13. CDR3 nucleotide sequence: TGTGCCAGCGCACAGGGGGTCGGGGTCGGTGAGCAGTTCTTC. Residues: CASAQGVGVGEQFF.

The chain employs TRBV29-1 and TRBJ1-1; D is perhaps TRBD1 (6 bases). Deletions cut 4 bases from V and 0 bases from J, with 9 bases between. The CDR3 sequence is 13 residues long. Per germline, CDR1 SQVTM and CDR2 ANQGSEA. CDR3 in amino acids: CSVAPGVNTEAFF. DNA for the CDR3: TGCAGCGTTGCTCCAGGGGTGAACACTGAAGCTTTCTTT. The full variable domain, rest sourced from reference TRBV29-1 and TRBJ1-1, is SAVISQKPSRDICQRGTSLTIQCQVDSQVTMMFWYRQQPGQSLTLIATANQGSEATYESGFVIDKFPISRPNLTFSTLTVSNMSPEDSSIYLCSVAPGVNTEAFFGQGTRLTVV.

The CDR3 nucleotides are TGTGCCAGCAGTCCCCTGGGGGGCACTGAAGCTTTCTTT. This encodes CASSPLGGTEAFF. The chain couples TRBV27 to TRBJ1-1; tentatively, D is TRBD1 (5 bases). CDR1 and CDR2 from the germline V gene are MNHEY and SMNVEV (reference sequence). V lost 5 bases, J lost 4 bases, and 11 bases lay in between. This CDR3 is built from 13 residues.

The chain uses TRBV11-2 and TRBJ1-5; 10 bases map to TRBD1. Germline values: CDR1 SGHAT, CDR2 FQNNGV. After removal of 0 bases from V and 0 bases from J, the junction contained 8 bases not matched to a gene. The CDR3 covers 19 residues. CDR3 nucleotide sequence: TGTGCCAGCAGCTTAGATAGGACAGGGGGAGCTAATAGCAATCAGCCCCAGCATTTT. Translation: CASSLDRTGGANSNQPQHF.

J is TRBJ1-5 and V is TRBV6-1; TRBD1 matches 7 bases. The CDR3 length is 15 residues. The J segment lost 2 bases and the V segment lost 2 bases, leaving 3 bases of the junction unmatched. CDR1 and CDR2 from the germline V gene are MNHNS and SASEGT. The CDR3 region has the DNA TGTGCCAGCAGTGAACAAGGACAGGGCAATCAGCCCCAGCATTTT. It yields the protein CASSEQGQGNQPQHF.

The J gene is TRBJ1-2, the V gene TRBV6-5; TRBD1 is a possible D gene (6 bases). Germline V gives CDR1 MNHEY, CDR2 SVGAGI. The V end was cut by 10 bases, the J end by 7 bases, with 19 bases between. CDR3 length: 13 amino acids. The CDR3 DNA reads as TGTGCCACTCAAAAAGGGGGGGTGGGTGGCTACACCTTC. Amino acids: CATQKGGVGGYTF.

V is TRBV19 and J is TRBJ1-1; D is undetermined. Germline loops: CDR1 LNHDA, CDR2 SQIVND (reference sequence). CDR3 length: 15 residues. Trimming took off 5 bases at V and 0 bases at J, with 13 bases between the two ends. The CDR3 loop is CASSVSGLMNTEAFF. In DNA, the CDR3 is TGTGCCAGTAGTGTTTCGGGTCTCATGAACACTGAAGCTTTCTTT.

V and J are TRBV4-3 and TRBJ1-2, with TRBD1 identical over 8 bases. This CDR3 is built from 13 residues. The germline V gene has CDR1 LGHNA and CDR2 YSLEER. J was trimmed by 6 bases and V by 6 bases; bases with no gene match: 6. In DNA form, the CDR3 reads TGCGCCAGCAGAAATCAGGGGGCGAATGGCTACACCTTC. Its translation is CASRNQGANGYTF.

For this clone: The same CDR3 also results from other DNA sequences found in this sample. This chain links TRBV2 with TRBJ1-1, with D tentatively TRBD1 (5 bases). CDR3 length: 13 residues. Germline loops: CDR1 SNHLY, CDR2 FYNNEI. Trimming pared 6 bases from V and 6 bases from J, leaving 14 bases between. The CDR3 region has the DNA TGTGCCAGCAGGGTGGGGGAGGTAGCTGAAGCTTTCTTT. This gives the protein CASRVGEVAEAFF.

This sequence joins TRBV19 and TRBJ2-6, with TRBD1 identical over 10 bases. This CDR3 is built from 18 residues. V shed 7 bases and J 0 bases; nucleotides not matched to a gene: 9. Germline loops: CDR1 LNHDA, CDR2 SQIVND (reference sequence). The CDR3 spells CASNHLGTGVSGANVLTF. The CDR3 DNA follows: TGTGCCAGTAACCACCTCGGGACAGGGGTCTCTGGGGCCAACGTCCTGACTTTC.

This sequence joins TRBV10-3 and TRBJ2-7; a weak D match, TRBD1 (6 bases). The germline CDR1 and CDR2 sequences are ENHRY and SYGVKD. V lost 7 bases, J lost 6 bases, and 16 bases lay in between. This CDR3 contains 13 residues. CDR3 in DNA: TGTGCCATCAAGGGACAATTTGGAGCCGAGCAGTACTTC. As protein: CAIKGQFGAEQYF.

The chain uses TRBV2 and TRBJ1-5; 8 nucleotides line up with TRBD1. The V segment lost 8 bases and the J segment 4 bases; nucleotides outside the gene matches: 7. Germline V lookup: CDR1 SNHLY, CDR2 FYNNEI. The CDR3 sequence is 14 residues long. This CDR3 reads CASRQGTTNQPQHF. CDR3 coding DNA: TGTGCCAGCCGACAGGGGACTACAAATCAGCCCCAGCATTTT. Variable domain in full (rest from reference TRBV2 and TRBJ1-5): EPEVTQTPSHQVTQMGQEVILRCVPISNHLYFYWYRQILGQKVEFLVSFYNNEISEKSEIFDDQFSVERPDGSNFTLKIRSTKLEDSAMYFCASRQGTTNQPQHFGDGTRLSIL.

The chain uses TRBV6-5 and TRBJ2-7; TRBD1 matches 10 bases. The V segment lost 5 bases and the J segment 6 bases; nucleotides outside the gene matches: 7. Germline V gene lookup returns CDR1 MNHEY and CDR2 SVGAGI. This CDR3 is built from 14 residues. The CDR3 DNA reads TGTGCCAGCAGTATGCGGGACAGGGGTACCGAGCAGTACTTC. The encoded protein is CASSMRDRGTEQYF.

For this clone: Different DNA sequences within this sample yield the same CDR3. V usage is TRBV6-6 and J usage is TRBJ1-1; no firm D call. The CDR3 extends over 14 amino acids. Per germline, CDR1 MNHNY and CDR2 SVGAGI (reference sequence). With 5 bases removed from V and 5 bases from J, the gap between germline ends came to 15 bases. DNA of the CDR3: TGTGCCAGCAGTCCGGGTTCCGCGGGTACTGAAGCTTTCTTT. Translation gives CASSPGSAGTEAFF.

The chain combines TRBV19 with TRBJ1-1; perhaps TRBD1 as D (5 bases). The CDR3 length is 15 residues. Germline V lookup: CDR1 LNHDA, CDR2 SQIVND (reference sequence). Deletions cut 4 bases from V and 4 bases from J, with 16 bases between. CDR3 loop: CASSRQNLGGTEAFF. The DNA for the CDR3 is TGTGCCAGTAGTAGACAGAACCTCGGCGGCACTGAAGCTTTCTTT.

The chain joins TRBV6-5 to TRBJ1-1; possible D gene TRBD1, 5 bases. Deletions cut 10 bases from V and 0 bases from J, with 12 bases between. The length of the CDR3 is 13 residues. Germline CDR1 and CDR2: MNHEY and SVGAGI. The CDR3 nucleotides are TGTGCCACGGCCCGGGGGATGAACACTGAAGCTTTCTTT. As protein: CATARGMNTEAFF.

This rearrangement joins TRBV27 to TRBJ2-3; 10 nucleotides match TRBD2. With 3 bases clipped from V and 4 bases from J, the junction kept 1 base outside the gene matches. Per the germline V gene, CDR1 is MNHEY and CDR2 is SMNVEV (reference sequence). CDR3 length: 14 amino acids. The CDR3 here is CASSLLAGADTQYF. The CDR3 DNA reads TGTGCCAGCAGTTTGCTAGCGGGAGCAGATACGCAGTATTTT.

A few counts support this clone. The V call is TRBV28, the J call TRBJ1-1, with 8 bases that match TRBD1. Germline V lookup: CDR1 MDHEN, CDR2 SYDVKM. The V and J ends lost 5 bases and 5 bases, in that order; junction bases with no gene match: 7. This CDR3 comprises 14 residues. The CDR3 protein is CASSPWTGRTEAFF. Here the CDR3 DNA reads TGTGCCAGCAGTCCCTGGACAGGGAGGACTGAAGCTTTCTTT. Filled out from reference TRBV28 and TRBJ1-1, the complete variable domain reads DVKVTQSSRYLVKRTGEKVFLECVQDMDHENMFWYRQDPGLGLRLIYFSYDVKMKEKGDIPEGYSVSREKKERFSLILESASTNQTSMYLCASSPWTGRTEAFFGQGTRLTVV.

The V call is TRBV9, the J call TRBJ2-2; TRBD2 matches at 8 bases. This CDR3 has 16 amino acids. Germline CDR1 reads SGDLS; CDR2 reads YYNGEE. Trimming took 4 bases from V and 8 from J; bases not matched to a gene: 13. In DNA, the CDR3 is TGTGCCAGCAGCCCCCGGACGGGAGGGCCGGAGGGGGAGCTGTTTTTT. It is translated as CASSPRTGGPEGELFF. Together with reference TRBV9 and TRBJ2-2, the CDR3 gives the full variable domain: DSGVTQTPKHLITATGQRVTLRCSPRSGDLSVYWYQQSLDQGLQFLIQYYNGEERAKGNILERFSAQQFPDLHSELNLSSLELGDSALYFCASSPRTGGPEGELFFGEGSRLTVL.

The chain links TRBV5-6 to TRBJ2-3; 8 positions match TRBD2. CDR1 and CDR2 from the germline V gene are SGHDT and YYEEEE. With V trimmed by 3 bases and J by 4 bases, 7 bases remained unmatched. The CDR3 is 15 residues long. CDR3: CASSSGGDGADTQYF. The CDR3 DNA reads TGTGCCAGCAGCTCCGGGGGGGACGGGGCAGATACGCAGTATTTT.

This clone was detected only once. This chain connects TRBV7-8 to TRBJ2-6; D is perhaps TRBD2 (6 bases). There are 19 residues in the CDR3. The germline gives CDR1 SGHVS, CDR2 FQNEAQ. V gave up 1 base and J gave up 0 bases, with 16 bases separating them. DNA of the CDR3: TGTGCCAGCAGCTTAGGGGCGGGGAAGGGCGGCTCTGGGGCCAACGTCCTGACTTTC. It translates to CASSLGAGKGGSGANVLTF.

The chain joins TRBV2 to TRBJ1-1; TRBD1 matches 7 bases. Germline-derived CDR1 and CDR2 are SNHLY and FYNNEI. V shed 7 bases, J shed 10 bases, and the junction held 15 bases outside the gene matches. CDR3 size: 14 residues. CDR3 in amino acids: CASNGPRQTGVAFF. In nucleotides, the CDR3 is TGTGCCAGCAACGGCCCACGTCAAACAGGGGTAGCTTTCTTT.

This rearrangement joins TRBV28 to TRBJ2-3; no definite D call. The length of the CDR3 is 14 residues. Germline CDR1 and CDR2: MDHEN and SYDVKM. V lost 4 bases and J lost 1, with 9 bases in between. CDR3 sequence: CASSSRQGTDTQYF. DNA of the CDR3: TGTGCCAGCAGTTCCCGCCAGGGCACAGATACGCAGTATTTT.

This clone was detected only once. Here the CDR3 DNA reads TGTGCCAGCAGTGAACAGACAGGTGAAGCTTTCTTT. Its protein is CASSEQTGEAFF. The V call is TRBV6-1, the J call TRBJ1-1; tentatively, D is TRBD1 (6 bases). The CDR3 runs to 12 residues. V was shortened by 2 bases and J by 7 bases, with 8 bases between the two germline ends. CDR1 is MNHNS and CDR2 is SASEGT in the germline V gene.

This chain joins TRBV4-3 and TRBJ2-7; TRBD1 might be the D (6 bases). The CDR3 spans 14 residues. Per germline, CDR1 LGHNA and CDR2 YSLEER. V was shortened by 1 base and J by 2 bases, with 9 bases between the two germline ends. The CDR3 nucleotides read TGCGCCAGCAGCCAAGGAGGGGGTCCCTACGAGCAGTACTTC. Amino acids: CASSQGGGPYEQYF.